Listed below are T cell receptor beta chains from one sample, sequenced in a study of cytomegalovirus exposure and HLA in healthy donors. Produced via immunoSEQ multiplex PCR; TCRdb's table is partial and in-frame only. In the table there are about 150,000 clones, around 67% of which are singletons. The specimen sequenced was PBMCs. The source of these receptors is a young man in good health and CMV-seropositive. Each CDR3 is given with its conserved first and last residue. D genes are given only for firm matches.

CASSLEAITGELFF	TRBV27	14	.
CATQRGGALEQIEAFF	TRBV5-4	16	.
CASSATGGVFSNSPLHF	TRBV13	17	TRBD1
CASSFRGLDEQYF	TRBV12-1	13	.
CAGGVQSYNEQFF	TRBV2	13	.
CASSFASSYEQYF	TRBV27	13	.
CASGQTGESYEQYF	TRBV5-1	14	TRBD1
CASSEFGKGLAGGEQYF	TRBV25-1	17	TRBD2
CASSPTAYEQYF	TRBV18	12	.
CASSLGGAGTEAFF	TRBV5-6	14	.